The 30 T cell receptor beta chains given below trace back to one sample, sequenced in a study of blood T cell repertoires in COVID-19. Sequenced by immunoSEQ multiplex PCR; TCRdb stores in-frame clones only, minus some. The sample records approximately 200,000 clones, approximately 86% being singletons. Sequenced: peripheral blood. The source of these receptors is a man between 18 and 35 years old with active or convalescent COVID-19.

The chain is built from TRBV7-6 and TRBJ1-4; maybe TRBD1 (6 bases). V was cut by 3 bases and J by 5 bases, with 13 bases left in between. Germline CDR1 SGHVS, CDR2 FNYEAQ. CDR3 size: 15 residues. CDR3 DNA sequence: TGTGCCAGCAGCTTGGGGGCAGACATAAATGAAAAACTGTTTTTT. Residues: CASSLGADINEKLFF.

This chain connects TRBV2 to TRBJ2-2; the match to TRBD1 covers 10 bases. Germline CDR1 is SNHLY and CDR2 is FYNNEI. Unmatched junction bases numbered 13, after V lost 5 bases and J lost 7 bases. CDR3 length equals 17 residues. The CDR3 here is CASSPGQGFSGHGELFF. The DNA of the CDR3 is TGTGCCAGCAGTCCGGGACAGGGGTTTAGCGGTCACGGGGAGCTGTTTTTT.

The gene calls are TRBV3-1 (or the pseudogene TRBV3-2) and TRBJ2-2; possibly TRBD2 for D (6 bases). V dropped 4 bases and J dropped 5 bases, with 17 bases sitting between them. CDR1 and CDR2 (germline): LGHDT, YNNKEL (reference sequence). The CDR3 consists of 16 residues. The CDR3 loop is CASSLAVGGDTGELFF. The CDR3 DNA sequence: TGTGCCAGCAGCCTGGCCGTAGGCGGGGATACCGGGGAGCTGTTTTTT.

The gene calls are TRBV2 and TRBJ2-6; 8 positions agree with TRBD1. Per germline, CDR1 SNHLY and CDR2 FYNNEI. Trimming at V came to 6 bases and at J to 1 base, leaving 5 bases not matched to a gene. This CDR3 spans 16 amino acids. CDR3 loop: CASRDRARSGANVLTF. In DNA, the CDR3 is TGTGCCAGCAGGGACAGGGCGAGATCTGGGGCCAACGTCCTGACTTTC.

The chain couples TRBV5-4 to TRBJ2-1, with 7 nucleotides matching TRBD2. Germline V gene sequence: CDR1 SGHNT, CDR2 YYREEE (reference sequence). This CDR3 contains 15 residues. With 0 bases clipped from V and 6 bases from J, the junction kept 6 bases outside the gene matches. In nucleotides, the CDR3 is TGTGCCAGCAGCTTGGACCGCGGGAGAGGCAATGAGCAGTTCTTC. Translation gives CASSLDRGRGNEQFF.

A single count supports this clone. The chain combines TRBV23-1 with TRBJ1-4; TRBD1 matches 12 bases. TRBV23-1 is known as an ORF, though its function is uncertain. The trim removed 3 bases at V and 3 bases at J, leaving 11 bases unmatched. The CDR3 is made up of 19 amino acids. The CDR3 loop reads CASSQGGTGGLSANEKLFF. The CDR3 region has the DNA TGCGCCAGCAGTCAGGGAGGGACAGGGGGCCTGTCGGCTAATGAAAAACTGTTTTTT.

The chain recombines TRBV13 with TRBJ2-3, with 8 positions matching TRBD2. The CDR3 is made up of 15 amino acids. J lost 4 bases, V lost 5 bases, and 8 bases had no gene match. Germline V gives CDR1 PRHDT, CDR2 FYEKMQ (reference sequence). The CDR3 DNA sequence: TGTGCCAGCAGCGCCCATCCGGGGGGGTCAGATACGCAGTATTTT. Translation gives CASSAHPGGSDTQYF.

The chain uses TRBV5-1 and TRBJ1-1; 9 bases are a match to TRBD1. The V and J ends lost 0 bases and 2 bases, in that order; junction bases with no gene match: 5. This CDR3 is 16 amino acids long. The germline gives CDR1 SGHRS, CDR2 YFSETQ. CDR3 protein: CASSLEGQGFNTEAFF. The CDR3 region has the DNA TGCGCCAGCAGCTTGGAGGGACAGGGCTTCAACACTGAAGCTTTCTTT.

In this sample, this clone turned up once. V is TRBV7-6 and J is TRBJ2-3, with 9 nucleotides matching TRBD2. CDR1 is SGHVS and CDR2 is FNYEAQ in the germline V gene. CDR3 length equals 17 residues. The junction had 10 bases not matched to a gene; V was cut back by 1 base and J by 5 bases. Here the CDR3 DNA reads TGTGCCAGCAGCTTAGTAGTGTCTAGCGGGATGGTAGATACGCAGTATTTT. Translation: CASSLVVSSGMVDTQYF. Full variable domain (remainder filled in from reference TRBV7-6 and TRBJ2-3): GAGVSQSPRYKVTKRGQDVALRCDPISGHVSLYWYRQALGQGPEFLTYFNYEAQQDKSGLPNDRFSAERPEGSISTLTIQRTEQRDSAMYRCASSLVVSSGMVDTQYFGPGTRLTVL.

The chain links TRBV10-1 to TRBJ2-7; the D is unclear. The V gene lost 6 bases and the J gene lost 4 bases, with 4 bases spanning the gap. This CDR3 region has 10 residues. Per germline, CDR1 WNHNN and CDR2 SYGVQD (reference sequence). CDR3 sequence reads: CASSRYEQYF. The CDR3 DNA reads TGCGCCAGCAGCAGATACGAGCAGTACTTC.

This chain uses TRBV6-6 with TRBJ1-4; D gene ambiguous. Germline lookup yields CDR1 MNHNY and CDR2 SVGAGI (reference sequence). CDR3 length: 13 amino acids. The V gene lost 7 bases and the J gene lost 3 bases, with 9 bases spanning the gap. The CDR3 is CASIRTANEKLFF. The DNA of the CDR3 is TGTGCCAGCATACGAACGGCTAATGAAAAACTGTTTTTT.

CDR3 sequence reads: CASSKRTGKETQYF. CDR3 DNA sequence: TGTGCCAGCAGCAAGCGGACAGGGAAAGAGACCCAGTACTTC. The rearrangement links TRBV13 to TRBJ2-5; 8 bases line up with TRBD1. Germline CDR1 and CDR2: PRHDT and FYEKMQ (reference sequence). The CDR3 has 14 residues. V was clipped by 5 bases and J by 3 bases; unmatched bases: 5.

Only one count was recorded for this clone. This rearrangement joins TRBV28 to TRBJ1-5, with 7 bases matching TRBD1. The germline CDR1 and CDR2 sequences are MDHEN and SYDVKM. CDR3 size: 14 residues. V lost 10 bases and J lost 4; bases outside the gene matches: 10. The CDR3 protein is CAIRSGTENQPQHF. DNA for the CDR3: TGTGCCATTCGATCCGGGACAGAGAATCAGCCCCAGCATTTT.

The chain links TRBV11-2 to TRBJ2-5; TRBD1 matches at 7 bases. V shed 5 bases and J 1 base; nucleotides not matched to a gene: 4. CDR1 is SGHAT, CDR2 FQNNGV, per germline. This CDR3 has 14 residues. CDR3 protein: CASSLGQVQETQYF. Written as DNA, the CDR3 is TGTGCCAGCAGCCTTGGACAGGTCCAAGAGACCCAGTACTTC.

This clone was observed a handful of times. The V and J genes are TRBV4-2 and TRBJ1-1; D is ambiguous. The V and J ends lost 0 bases and 8 bases respectively, with 10 bases between them. The V gene's germline CDR1 is LGHNA and CDR2 YNFKEQ. The CDR3 has 13 amino acids. In DNA, the CDR3 is TGTGCCAGCAGCCAAGAAAGCCTAGGAGAAGCTTTCTTT. Residues: CASSQESLGEAFF.

CDR3 residues: CASTGGLNNSPLHF. The DNA for the CDR3 is TGTGCCAGTACAGGGGGTCTGAATAATTCACCCCTCCACTTT. The chain is built from TRBV11-2 and TRBJ1-6, with TRBD1 matching over 8 bases. The V gene's germline CDR1 is SGHAT and CDR2 FQNNGV. CDR3 length equals 14 residues. V shed 9 bases and J 5 bases; nucleotides not matched to a gene: 6. The full variable domain, with the rest looked up from reference TRBV11-2 and TRBJ1-6, is EAGVAQSPRYKIIEKRQSVAFWCNPISGHATLYWYQQILGQGPKLLIQFQNNGVVDDSQLPKDRFSAERLKGVDSTLKIQPAKLEDSAVYLCASTGGLNNSPLHFGNGTRLTVT.

This clone was seen more than once but under ten times. This chain uses TRBV2 with TRBJ1-1; D not certain. This CDR3 is built from 11 residues. The germline CDR1 and CDR2 sequences are SNHLY and FYNNEI. The V end was cut by 4 bases, the J end by 11 bases, with 11 bases between. The CDR3 region is CASSGDWSAFF. For the CDR3, the DNA is TGTGCCAGCAGTGGCGACTGGTCTGCTTTCTTT.

The chain combines TRBV18 with TRBJ1-3, with unresolved D. CDR1 KGHSH and CDR2 LQKENI come from the germline V gene. The CDR3 runs to 16 residues. V lost 3 bases to trimming and J lost 0 bases, with 12 bases between them. The CDR3 DNA is TGTGCCAGCTCACCTTTCGGCGGGAGCTCTGGAAACACCATATATTTT. This sequence encodes CASSPFGGSSGNTIYF.

The chain employs TRBV7-9 and TRBJ2-1, with 13 bases that match TRBD2. V was clipped by 1 base and J by 10 bases; unmatched bases: 10. The germline CDR1 and CDR2 sequences are SEHNR and FQNEAQ (reference sequence). This CDR3 is built from 17 residues. The CDR3 is CASSLEGGLAGAGEQFF. The CDR3 region has the DNA TGTGCCAGCAGCTTAGAGGGCGGACTAGCGGGAGCTGGGGAGCAGTTCTTC.

The chain is built from TRBV4-3 and TRBJ2-5, with TRBD2 matching 14 bases. Germline lookup yields CDR1 LGHNA and CDR2 YSLEER. This CDR3 has 18 amino acids. Germline trimming cut 1 base from V and 2 bases from J; bases unmatched to any gene: 6. CDR3 sequence (DNA): TGCGCCAGCAGCCAAGGGGGACTAGCGGGAGCGCGGCAAGAGACCCAGTACTTC. This gives the protein CASSQGGLAGARQETQYF.

The V and J genes are TRBV6-5 and TRBJ2-1; 8 bases agree with TRBD2. This CDR3 is built from 14 residues. Germline CDR1 and CDR2: MNHEY and SVGAGI. V gave up 6 bases and J gave up 1 base; unmatched junction bases: 2. The CDR3, as DNA: TGTGCCAGCAGACGCGGGGGGTCCTACAATGAGCAGTTCTTC. As protein: CASRRGGSYNEQFF.

CDR3: CASSYRVCGNQPQHF. CDR3 coding DNA: TGCGCCAGCAGCTACAGGGTTTGCGGCAATCAGCCCCAGCATTTT. The chain recombines TRBV10-1 with TRBJ1-5, with a weak D call TRBD1 (6 bases). Germline lookup yields CDR1 WNHNN and CDR2 SYGVQD (reference sequence). The CDR3 runs 15 residues. Trimming took off 6 bases at V and 2 bases at J, with 14 bases between the two ends.

Only a few counts were recorded for this clone. The chain links TRBV4-2 to TRBJ1-6, with unresolved D. The CDR3 has 15 residues. Germline values: CDR1 LGHNA, CDR2 YNFKEQ. Deletions cut 0 bases from V and 9 bases from J, with 12 bases between. The CDR3, as DNA: TGTGCCAGCAGCCAAGATCGGGGTGGAAGTTCACCCCTCCACTTT. Its protein product is CASSQDRGGSSPLHF.

This sequence joins TRBV4-1 and TRBJ2-3, with 9 bases matching TRBD2. This CDR3 contains 17 residues. The V and J ends lost 0 bases and 1 base, in that order; junction bases with no gene match: 5. CDR1 is MGHRA and CDR2 is YSYEKL in the germline V gene. The CDR3 region is CASSQDGAGGGTDTQYF. The CDR3 bases are TGCGCCAGCAGCCAAGATGGTGCGGGAGGGGGCACAGATACGCAGTATTTT.

The CDR3 here is CASSSSGQLTQYF. In nucleotides, the CDR3 is TGTGCCAGCAGCTCCTCTGGACAGTTGACCCAGTACTTC. The chain employs TRBV7-9 and TRBJ2-5; D is perhaps TRBD1 (6 bases). The germline CDR1 and CDR2 sequences are SEHNR and FQNEAQ (reference sequence). The ends were cut back, 4 bases at V and 7 bases at J, with 13 bases in the middle. This CDR3 is 13 amino acids long.

The V gene is TRBV21-1, the J gene TRBJ2-3; TRBD2 is the table's D call, not checked against the DNA. TRBV21-1 is assigned pseudogene status. CDR3 length: 17 amino acids. CDR3 region: CASIPGSGEKTTDTQYF. The CDR3 DNA sequence: TGTGCCAGCATCCCGGGGAGCGGGGAAAAGACCACAGATACGCAGTATTTT.

The genes are TRBV3-1 (or the pseudogene TRBV3-2) and TRBJ2-7; weak D call: TRBD1 (5 bases). Looked up from germline, CDR1 is LGHDT and CDR2 is YNNKEL (reference sequence). The CDR3 length is 12 residues. The V end lost 3 bases, the J end lost 4 bases, and 7 bases lay between the germline ends. The CDR3 reads CASSQAGYEQYF. The CDR3 nucleotides are TGTGCCAGCAGCCAGGCAGGGTACGAGCAGTACTTC.

The chain's CDR3 is CATQAGEEYNEQFF. The DNA of the CDR3 is TGTGCCACTCAAGCGGGAGAGGAGTACAATGAGCAGTTCTTC. The chain uses TRBV15 and TRBJ2-1; 8 positions match TRBD2. CDR3 length equals 14 residues. V dropped 9 bases and J dropped 4; count of bases not matched to a gene: 8. Germline CDR1 reads LNHNV; CDR2 reads YYDKDF (reference sequence).

This clone was observed a single time. The chain links TRBV19 to TRBJ2-5, with 9 bases matching TRBD1. Losses at the gene ends were 5 bases for V and 9 bases for J; bases not matched to a gene: 7. The length of the CDR3 is 13 residues. CDR1 LNHDA and CDR2 SQIVND come from the germline V gene (reference sequence). CDR3 in amino acids: CASSYGDRDAQYF. The CDR3 bases are TGTGCCAGTAGTTACGGGGACAGGGATGCCCAGTACTTC. Complete variable domain (other parts from reference TRBV19 and TRBJ2-5): DGGITQSPKYLFRKEGQNVTLSCEQNLNHDAMYWYRQDPGQGLRLIYYSQIVNDFQKGDIAEGYSVSREKKESFPLTVTSAQKNPTAFYLCASSYGDRDAQYFGPGTRLLVL.

The V gene is TRBV11-2, the J gene TRBJ2-7, with unresolved D. This CDR3 contains 12 residues. V lost 2 bases, J lost 1 base, and 3 bases lay in between. CDR1 is SGHAT and CDR2 is FQNNGV in the germline V gene. The chain's CDR3 is CASSLSSYEQYF. For the CDR3, the DNA is TGTGCCAGCAGCTTATCGTCCTACGAGCAGTACTTC.